Presented here are 26 T cell receptor beta chains from one specimen sequenced in a study of T cell responses to AZD1222 COVID-19 vaccine. The repertoire was sequenced with immunoSEQ multiplex PCR; TCRdb's copy has only in-frame clones and lacks some. The sample contains about 97,000 clones, roughly 91% of which appear only once. The material sequenced was peripheral blood, taken on day 0 of AZD1222 vaccination. These receptors were obtained from an adult in good health.

This clone has a handful of counts. V and J are TRBV28 and TRBJ2-2; TRBD1 aligns across 8 bases. Germline values: CDR1 MDHEN, CDR2 SYDVKM. After removal of 6 bases from V and 2 bases from J, the junction contained 2 bases not matched to a gene. The CDR3 contains 14 residues. The CDR3 nucleotides are TGTGCCAGCAGGGGACAGGTCAACACCGGGGAGCTGTTTTTT. It encodes CASRGQVNTGELFF.

The chain carries TRBV11-3 and TRBJ2-1; unclear D gene. Germline V lookup: CDR1 SGHNT, CDR2 YENEEA. V dropped 5 bases and J dropped 3 bases, with 8 bases sitting between them. The CDR3 length is 13 residues. This CDR3 reads CASSTGRYNEQFF. The CDR3 bases are TGTGCCAGCAGCACGGGCCGCTACAATGAGCAGTTCTTC.

The chain links TRBV5-1 to TRBJ1-2, with D perhaps TRBD1 (5 bases). Per germline, CDR1 SGHRS and CDR2 YFSETQ. V dropped 4 bases and J dropped 4 bases, with 14 bases sitting between them. The CDR3 is 14 amino acids. CDR3 loop: CASSTEGEAYGYTF. CDR3 DNA: TGCGCCAGCAGCACGGAAGGGGAAGCCTATGGCTACACCTTC.

The chain joins TRBV6-2 or TRBV6-3 to TRBJ2-5, with 8 bases identical to TRBD2. Unmatched junction bases numbered 4, after V lost 0 bases and J lost 4 bases. The CDR3 runs 15 residues. Germline assignment: CDR1 MNHEY and CDR2 SVGEGT. CDR3: CASSYSSLAGETQYF. The CDR3 region has the DNA TGTGCCAGCAGTTACTCTTCGCTAGCGGGAGAGACCCAGTACTTC.

The chain has TRBV24-1 and TRBJ2-2, with D unclear. Germline CDR1 KGHDR, CDR2 SFDVKD. V was pared by 10 bases and J by 3 bases, with 8 bases between. This CDR3 is 12 amino acids long. The CDR3 nucleotides read TGTGCCACGGGTGGGGACACCGGGGAGCTGTTTTTT. It is translated as CATGGDTGELFF.

This sequence joins TRBV6-2 or TRBV6-3 and TRBJ1-6, with D unclear. V gave up 4 bases and J gave up 5 bases, with 12 bases separating them. The CDR3 length is 15 residues. Germline CDR1 MNHEY, CDR2 SVGEGT. The chain's CDR3 is CASSSSKSDNSPLHF. DNA of the CDR3: TGTGCCAGCAGTTCCAGTAAATCGGATAATTCACCCCTCCACTTT.

This sequence joins TRBV19 and TRBJ2-2; D is perhaps TRBD2 (5 bases). Trimming took 8 bases from V and 3 from J, leaving 10 bases between them. Germline-derived CDR1 and CDR2 are LNHDA and SQIVND (reference sequence). CDR3 length: 13 residues. Here the CDR3 reads CASATGYTGELFF. The CDR3 coding sequence is TGTGCCAGTGCTACGGGGTACACCGGGGAGCTGTTTTTT.

The rearrangement joins TRBV7-2 to TRBJ1-3; D gene uncertain. The CDR3 has 13 amino acids. Germline CDR1 and CDR2: SGHTA and FQGNSA. With 4 bases removed from V and 7 bases from J, the gap between germline ends came to 11 bases. The CDR3 here is CASSSTSINTIYF. The CDR3 DNA reads as TGTGCCAGCAGCTCCACCTCCATTAACACCATATATTTT.

The J gene is TRBJ1-4, the V gene TRBV27; D is unresolved. The length of the CDR3 is 13 residues. Trimming took 3 bases from V and 5 from J, leaving 7 bases between them. Germline V gene data show CDR1 as MNHEY and CDR2 as SMNVEV (reference sequence). Written as DNA, the CDR3 is TGTGCCAGCAGTTTTCTGGGGAATGAAAAACTGTTTTTT. Its protein is CASSFLGNEKLFF.

V is TRBV5-1 and J is TRBJ2-1, with 8 nucleotides matching TRBD1. After removal of 0 bases from V and 2 bases from J, the junction contained 1 base not matched to a gene. The germline CDR1 and CDR2 sequences are SGHRS and YFSETQ. This CDR3 contains 15 residues. This chain's CDR3 is CASSLGTGTYNEQFF. The DNA for the CDR3 is TGCGCCAGCAGCTTGGGGACAGGGACCTACAATGAGCAGTTCTTC.

This clone has a handful of counts. This sequence joins TRBV6-5 and TRBJ1-1; the D gene is possibly TRBD1 (6 bases). V was shortened by 0 bases and J by 2 bases, with 13 bases between the two germline ends. The CDR3 is 16 amino acids. The germline V gene has CDR1 MNHEY and CDR2 SVGAGI. CDR3 sequence reads: CASSYSIGGANTEAFF. The DNA of the CDR3 is TGTGCCAGCAGTTACTCGATAGGGGGGGCCAACACTGAAGCTTTCTTT.

This chain connects TRBV28 to TRBJ1-1; D may be TRBD1 (5 bases). CDR3 length: 11 residues. Germline V gives CDR1 MDHEN, CDR2 SYDVKM. Trimming took 6 bases from V and 10 from J, leaving 12 bases between them. CDR3 region: CASSLDRGAFF. The CDR3, as DNA: TGTGCCAGCAGCCTAGACAGAGGAGCTTTCTTT.

The chain is built from TRBV6-1 and TRBJ1-2; no clear D. Trimming shortened V by 2 bases and J by 4 bases, and 8 bases separated the two germline ends. The CDR3 is 13 amino acids. Germline V gives CDR1 MNHNS, CDR2 SASEGT. The CDR3 loop is CASSENSGYGYTF. The CDR3 DNA reads TGTGCCAGCAGTGAAAACAGTGGCTATGGCTACACCTTC.

The chain uses TRBV3-1 (or the pseudogene TRBV3-2) and TRBJ2-1; 10 positions agree with TRBD1. Germline V gene sequence: CDR1 LGHDT, CDR2 YNNKEL (reference sequence). V lost 4 bases to trimming and J lost 8 bases; unmatched junction nucleotides: 5. This CDR3 is 14 amino acids long. CDR3 loop: CASSPRQGAHEQFF. The CDR3 coding sequence is TGTGCCAGCAGCCCGAGACAGGGGGCCCATGAGCAGTTCTTC.

The chain employs TRBV28 and TRBJ2-7; 8 nucleotides match TRBD2. V lost 6 bases and J lost 11; bases outside the gene matches: 18. Germline assignment: CDR1 MDHEN and CDR2 SYDVKM. CDR3 length: 15 residues. The CDR3, as DNA: TGTGCCAGCAGCCCCCCGGCCAGCGGGAGAAGGGAGAAGTACTTC. Protein sequence: CASSPPASGRREKYF.

This clone was seen a single time. The chain recombines TRBV19 with TRBJ1-2, with D hard to call. V lost 6 bases and J 4 bases, leaving 15 bases between the germline ends. The germline V gene has CDR1 LNHDA and CDR2 SQIVND (reference sequence). This CDR3 spans 14 amino acids. CDR3 nucleotides: TGTGCCAGTAGCCATGACGGCCCTTCCTATGGCTACACCTTC. Its translation is CASSHDGPSYGYTF.

This clone was seen once. This chain links TRBV9 with TRBJ2-6, with a weak D call TRBD1 (5 bases). CDR1 is SGDLS and CDR2 is YYNGEE in the germline V gene. CDR3 length: 15 residues. Trimming removed 1 base from V and 4 bases from J, with 9 bases in between. The CDR3 sequence: CASSVSGSGANVLTF. The CDR3 nucleotides read TGTGCCAGCAGCGTATCAGGGTCGGGGGCCAACGTCCTGACTTTC.

The chain joins TRBV7-8 to TRBJ2-1; weak D call: TRBD1 (5 bases). The CDR3 runs 15 residues. V was pared by 1 base and J by 0 bases, with 7 bases between. The germline CDR1 and CDR2 sequences are SGHVS and FQNEAQ. CDR3 sequence (DNA): TGTGCCAGCAGCTTAGATAGGGGCTCCTACAATGAGCAGTTCTTC. Translation: CASSLDRGSYNEQFF.

The J gene is TRBJ1-1, the V gene TRBV30; D unclear. Germline CDR1 GTSNPN, CDR2 SVGIG (reference sequence). The germline V and J ends were trimmed by 1 base and 2 bases, with 17 bases remaining between them. This CDR3 comprises 16 residues. CDR3 coding DNA: TGTGCCTGGAGTGCCTCCGCAAGGTATCTTAACACTGAAGCTTTCTTT. Translating it yields CAWSASARYLNTEAFF. Looking up the rest from reference TRBV30 and TRBJ1-1 gives the full variable domain: SQTIHQWPATLVQPVGSPLSLECTVEGTSNPNLYWYRQAAGRGLQLLFYSVGIGQISSEVPQNLSASRPQDRQFILSSKKLLLSDSGFYLCAWSASARYLNTEAFFGQGTRLTVV.

In this sample, this clone turned up once. The chain employs TRBV20-1 and TRBJ1-5, with unresolved D. In germline, CDR1 is DFQATT, CDR2 SNEGSKA (reference sequence). V was trimmed by 6 bases and J by 0 bases, leaving 12 bases between them. The CDR3 sequence is 14 residues long. In DNA, the CDR3 is TGCAGTGCCAGTCCGGCAGCTAGCAATCAGCCCCAGCATTTT. Its translation: CSASPAASNQPQHF.

The chain has TRBV19 and TRBJ1-2; 9 positions agree with TRBD1. The CDR3 covers 16 residues. Trimming cost V 5 bases and J 2 bases; bases outside gene matches: 9. Germline loops: CDR1 LNHDA, CDR2 SQIVND (reference sequence). The CDR3 bases are TGTGCCAGTAGTCCGGACAGGGGATTTATAAACTATGGCTACACCTTC. Protein sequence: CASSPDRGFINYGYTF.

The chain uses TRBV12-3 or TRBV12-4 and TRBJ2-7; no reliable D call. V lost 1 base and J 5 bases, leaving 3 bases between the germline ends. CDR3 length: 11 amino acids. CDR3 region: CASSLGNEQYF. As DNA, the CDR3 is TGTGCCAGCAGTTTAGGGAACGAGCAGTACTTC.

CDR3 amino acids: CASISAGSRSYNEQFF. The CDR3 DNA follows: TGTGCCAGCATCTCAGCGGGATCCCGCTCCTACAATGAGCAGTTCTTC. The chain combines TRBV28 with TRBJ2-1; 7 positions match TRBD2. The CDR3 is 16 amino acids. Germline-derived CDR1 and CDR2 are MDHEN and SYDVKM. With 7 bases clipped from V and 0 bases from J, the junction kept 9 bases outside the gene matches.

The rearrangement uses TRBV6-1 and TRBJ1-3; D not resolved. The CDR3 runs to 14 residues. V dropped 2 bases and J dropped 0 bases, with 5 bases sitting between them. Germline CDR1 is MNHNS and CDR2 is SASEGT. The chain's CDR3 is CASSEPGSGNTIYF. The CDR3 nucleotides read TGTGCCAGCAGTGAACCAGGCTCTGGAAACACCATATATTTT.

The chain couples TRBV13 to TRBJ1-2; the D is unclear. Germline V lookup: CDR1 PRHDT, CDR2 FYEKMQ (reference sequence). CDR3 length equals 13 residues. V was trimmed by 5 bases and J by 2 bases, leaving 9 bases between them. The CDR3 is CASSPYNNYGYTF. For the CDR3, the DNA is TGTGCCAGCAGCCCGTACAACAACTATGGCTACACCTTC.

This chain links TRBV2 with TRBJ1-3; 9 positions match TRBD1. Per germline, CDR1 SNHLY and CDR2 FYNNEI. The CDR3 extends over 15 amino acids. The V segment lost 5 bases and the J segment 2 bases; nucleotides outside the gene matches: 4. CDR3 nucleotides: TGTGCCAGCAGTTTAACAGGGGGCGCTGGAAACACCATATATTTT. This encodes CASSLTGGAGNTIYF.